This T cell receptor beta chain was recorded in a study of shared clonotypes between healthy human individuals. Study findings and constraints: The small donor group covered limited genetic and exposure diversity.

The germline V gene encodes CDR1 ENHRY and CDR2 SYGVKD. With 3 bases removed from V and 4 bases from J, the gap between germline ends came to 9 bases. There are 14 residues in the CDR3. In the naive CD8 group, cells lacked CD45RO and were positively selected for CCR7, so terminally differentiated effector memory CD45RA+ cells were left out. DNA at about 0.2 ug, tens of thousands of T cell genomes, went into sorted-subset replicate PCRs. Method: immunoSEQ multiplex PCR; TCRdb's copy keeps in-frame clones and lacks some. The data contain some 2,000,000 clones, about 95% of them singletons. As to this clone: Antigen: not known.

The receptor's source is a man between 18 and 29 years old in good health. The chain employs TRBV10-3 and TRBJ2-2; D remains ambiguous. Sequencing used naive CD8+ T cells sorted from blood. CDR3 protein: CAISEGWLTGELFF. CDR3 DNA: TGTGCCATCAGTGAAGGTTGGCTCACCGGGGAGCTGTTTTTT.